This T cell receptor beta chain was identified in a study of early T cells in non-severe SARS-CoV-2 infection. Study as a whole: Unsorted whole blood bulk RNA was sequenced, with unpaired chains.

Individual cDNA molecules received unique molecular identifiers during library preparation. From the 5' RACE reads, TCRdb called clonotypes with MiXCR, one entry per CDR3 protein. The sample comprises tens of thousands of distinct CDR3 sequences, 7% to 10% of which are singletons, and roughly 13% rests with the top ten. Study-wide results and limits: Anti-spike CD8 responses were favored in VDJdb matching, and private and CD4 specificities were missed.

The CDR3 is 16 amino acids. V was pared by 5 bases and J by 2 bases, with 8 bases of the junction left unmatched. The germline CDR1 and CDR2 sequences are SGHTA and FQGTGA. This clonotype has at least ten counts. Its target is unknown. The chain combines TRBV7-3 with TRBJ2-3, with 9 bases matching TRBD2. The TCR originated in an adult who was a healthcare worker with PCR-confirmed SARS-CoV-2 infection or an uninfected control (not recorded which). Sequencing was performed on whole blood, taken at baseline. DNA of the CDR3: TGTGCCAGCAGCGACGGACTAGCGATGAACACAGATACGCAGTATTTT. This sequence encodes CASSDGLAMNTDTQYF.